This T cell receptor (beta chain) was sequenced in a study of breast tumors, draining lymph nodes, adjacent tissues. TCRdb independently ran MiXCR on the multiplex PCR reads; one entry per CDR3 protein. The sample records some 170,000 distinct CDR3 sequences, around 33% being singletons. V gave up 2 bases and J gave up 1 base, with 9 bases separating them. CDR1 and CDR2 (germline): SGHKS, YYEKEE (reference sequence). CDR3 length equals 14 residues. Samples came from axillary lymph nodes draining the breast cancer. The table lists this clonotype with a few counts. The chain is built from TRBV5-5 and TRBJ1-1, with D uncertain. This receptor was taken from a female donor with breast cancer. Some clones in this sample may be carry-over from other donors' samples. Sequencing was performed on axillary lymph node tissue. The CDR3 spells CASSFRSQNTEAFF. In nucleotides, the CDR3 is TGTGCCAGCAGCTTTAGGAGCCAGAACACTGAAGCTTTCTTT.